This T cell receptor (beta chain) emerged from a study of OX40 agonist ivuxolimab in advanced cancers. Turning to the study itself: Checkpoint inhibitors had been given previously to 40% of patients.

No patient had autoimmune disease or received systemic immunosuppression. Study-wide findings and caveats: The expanded peripheral T cells' antigen specificity was not determined. Patients with a partial response at 0.1-3.0 mg/kg had among the lowest clonal expansion.

Concerning this clone: Its antigen is still unknown.

TCRdb keeps only in-frame clones here, not all; method: immunoSEQ multiplex PCR. The sample yields about 77,000 clones, about 94% seen once. V dropped 3 bases and J dropped 7; count of bases not matched to a gene: 6. This CDR3 comprises 15 residues. Per germline, CDR1 SGHDT and CDR2 YYEEEE. The J gene is TRBJ1-4, the V gene TRBV5-6; 10 positions agree with TRBD1. The TCR originated in an adult with an advanced solid tumor such as melanoma, head and neck, liver or kidney cancer. Sample: CD4+ or CD8+ T cells sorted from blood, taken in a trial of the OX40 agonist ivuxolimab. The chain's CDR3 is CASSSLTGGVEKLFF. CDR3 DNA: TGTGCCAGCAGCTCGTTGACAGGGGGCGTTGAAAAACTGTTTTTT. Looking up the rest from reference TRBV5-6 and TRBJ1-4 gives the full variable domain: DAGVTQSPTHLIKTRGQQVTLRCSPKSGHDTVSWYQQALGQGPQFIFQYYEEEERQRGNFPDRFSGHQFPNYSSELNVNALLLGDSALYLCASSSLTGGVEKLFFGSGTQLSVL.